These 9 T cell receptor beta chains were all obtained from the same sample, sequenced in a study of shared T cell receptors in the human thymus. Produced via immunoSEQ multiplex PCR; TCRdb's table is partial and in-frame only. Of hundreds of thousands of clones listed, 70% to 90% are singletons. These data are also associated with another study on human thymus T cells.

The sequenced sample consisted of thymocytes. The receptors come from a boy under three years old with a congenital heart defect.

This clone has a handful of counts. This chain joins TRBV27 and TRBJ1-5; D not resolved. This CDR3 has 15 residues. Trimming pared 5 bases from V and 1 base from J, leaving 12 bases between. Germline values: CDR1 MNHEY, CDR2 SMNVEV (reference sequence). DNA for the CDR3: TGTGCCAGCAGTCTACGGGGTGGGAGCAATCAGCCCCAGCATTTT. It encodes CASSLRGGSNQPQHF.

V is TRBV27 and J is TRBJ2-7; D is perhaps TRBD1 (5 bases). Trimming cost V 3 bases and J 4 bases, with 16 bases left between them. The CDR3 is made up of 15 amino acids. Germline loops: CDR1 MNHEY, CDR2 SMNVEV (reference sequence). This chain's CDR3 is CASSFIPDTMYEQYF. The DNA for the CDR3 is TGTGCCAGCAGTTTTATTCCGGACACCATGTACGAGCAGTACTTC.

About this clone: The junction does not match germline at one end; this may be a read error. The chain employs TRBV7-7 and TRBJ2-1; 10 nucleotides line up with TRBD2. Germline V gene data show CDR1 as SSHAT and CDR2 as FNYEAQ (reference sequence). The CDR3 length is 15 residues. The CDR3 reads CASSLGSGRIDEQFF. CDR3 coding DNA: TGTGCTAGCAGCTTAGGTAGCGGGAGGATCGATGAGCAGTTCTTC. Using reference TRBV7-7 and TRBJ2-1 for the parts outside the CDR3, the full variable domain is GAGVSQSPRYKVTKRGQDVTLRCDPISSHATLYWYQQALGQGPEFLTYFNYEAQPDKSGLPSDRFSAERPEGSISTLTIQRTEQRDSAMYRCASSLGSGRIDEQFFGPGTRLTVL.

This chain uses TRBV4-3 with TRBJ2-1; TRBD2 matches 14 bases. This CDR3 is built from 17 residues. CDR1 is LGHNA and CDR2 is YSLEER in the germline V gene. The V and J ends lost 0 bases and 10 bases, in that order; junction bases with no gene match: 8. The chain's CDR3 is CASSQDRRLAGGYEQFF. The CDR3, as DNA: TGCGCCAGCAGCCAAGATCGCCGACTAGCGGGAGGGTACGAGCAGTTCTTC.

V gene TRBV2 combines with J gene TRBJ2-2; D is perhaps TRBD2 (5 bases). Between the trimmed V and J ends, which lost 4 bases and 5 bases, there was a span of 20 bases. CDR3 size: 17 residues. CDR1 SNHLY and CDR2 FYNNEI come from the germline V gene. This chain's CDR3 is CASSARAPGSETGELFF. DNA of the CDR3: TGTGCCAGCAGTGCACGGGCCCCGGGTAGCGAAACCGGGGAGCTGTTTTTT.

The V gene is TRBV10-1, the J gene TRBJ2-5; possible D gene TRBD2, 6 bases. In germline, CDR1 is WNHNN, CDR2 SYGVQD (reference sequence). Trimming removed 2 bases from V and 2 bases from J, with 18 bases in between. The CDR3 sequence is 17 residues long. The CDR3 loop is CASSEVGLGGLQETQYF. The CDR3, as DNA: TGCGCCAGCAGTGAGGTGGGGTTGGGCGGACTACAAGAGACCCAGTACTTC.

The rearrangement uses TRBV5-6 and TRBJ2-7; 7 bases match TRBD1. Looked up from germline, CDR1 is SGHDT and CDR2 is YYEEEE. This CDR3 has 14 residues. The trim removed 5 bases at V and 2 bases at J, leaving 7 bases unmatched. DNA of the CDR3: TGTGCCAGCAGTTGGCTAGGGGGCGCCTACGAGCAGTACTTC. Translating it yields CASSWLGGAYEQYF.

The chain combines TRBV7-2 with TRBJ1-2; 8 bases map to TRBD1. The CDR3 spans 13 residues. Germline CDR1 reads SGHTA; CDR2 reads FQGNSA. Trimming cost V 0 bases and J 6 bases; bases outside gene matches: 0. CDR3: CASSLARGHGYTF. The DNA of the CDR3 is TGTGCCAGCAGCTTAGCCAGGGGGCATGGCTACACCTTC.

V usage is TRBV12-1 and J usage is TRBJ2-7; TRBD2 is taken as the D call from the table, unchecked against the DNA. TRBV12-1 is listed as a pseudogene. The CDR3 has 16 residues. CDR3 nucleotide sequence: TGTGCCAGCAGCTTTAAACTCCGGGACTGGCCCTGCGAGCAGTACTTC. Translated, it gives CASSFKLRDWPCEQYF.